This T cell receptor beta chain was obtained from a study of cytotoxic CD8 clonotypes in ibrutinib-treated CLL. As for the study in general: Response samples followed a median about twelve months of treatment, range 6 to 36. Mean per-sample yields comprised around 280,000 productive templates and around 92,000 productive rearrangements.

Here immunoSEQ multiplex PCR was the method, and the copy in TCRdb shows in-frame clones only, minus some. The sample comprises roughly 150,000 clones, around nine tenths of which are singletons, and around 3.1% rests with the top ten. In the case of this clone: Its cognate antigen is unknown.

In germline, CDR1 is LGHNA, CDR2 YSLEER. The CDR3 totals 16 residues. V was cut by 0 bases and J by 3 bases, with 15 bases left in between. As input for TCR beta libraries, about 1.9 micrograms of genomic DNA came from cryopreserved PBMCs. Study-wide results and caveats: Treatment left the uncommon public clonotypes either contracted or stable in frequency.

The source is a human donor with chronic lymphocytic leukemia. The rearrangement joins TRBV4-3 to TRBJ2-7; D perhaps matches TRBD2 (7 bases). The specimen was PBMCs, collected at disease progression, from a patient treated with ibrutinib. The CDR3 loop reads CASSQDGGDIYYEQYF. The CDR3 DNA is TGCGCCAGCAGCCAAGATGGGGGGGACATATACTACGAGCAGTACTTC.